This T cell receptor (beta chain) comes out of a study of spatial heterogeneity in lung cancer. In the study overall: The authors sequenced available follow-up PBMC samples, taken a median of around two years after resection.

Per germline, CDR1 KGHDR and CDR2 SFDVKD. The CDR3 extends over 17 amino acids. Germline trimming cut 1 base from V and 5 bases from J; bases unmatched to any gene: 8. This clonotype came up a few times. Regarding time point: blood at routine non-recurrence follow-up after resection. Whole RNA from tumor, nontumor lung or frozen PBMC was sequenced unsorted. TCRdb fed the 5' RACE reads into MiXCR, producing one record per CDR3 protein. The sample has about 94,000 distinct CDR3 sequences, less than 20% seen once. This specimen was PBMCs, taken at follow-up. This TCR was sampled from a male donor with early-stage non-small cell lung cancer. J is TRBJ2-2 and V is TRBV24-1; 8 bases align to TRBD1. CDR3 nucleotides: TGTGCCACCAGTGATTTCCGTGGACAGGGTCCTACCGGGGAGCTGTTTTTT. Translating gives CATSDFRGQGPTGELFF.